This T cell receptor beta chain was captured by sequencing in a study of T cell responses to AZD1222 COVID-19 vaccine. Study-level findings and limits: Once two AZD1222 doses were given, Spike-specific TCR breadth and depth went up. Repertoires were obtained solely post-peak T cell response. Donors were chiefly white British, with a greater number of females, and clonal diversity was perhaps underestimated. The reported proportion of spike-specific TCRs targeting unmutated variant regions was nearly half.

Only in-frame clones appear in the TCRdb table, and some are missing; sequencing was by immunoSEQ multiplex PCR. The data show approximately 180,000 clones, about nine tenths seen once. This clone has only a few counts. The target antigen is unknown. J was trimmed by 1 base and V by 0 bases; bases with no gene match: 2. Germline V lookup: CDR1 MNHEY, CDR2 SVGEGT. CDR3 length: 15 amino acids. The receptor was derived from an adult who received the MenACWY meningococcal vaccine as a control. The rearrangement uses TRBV6-2 or TRBV6-3 and TRBJ1-1; 7 bases agree with TRBD1. The input for sequencing was peripheral blood, taken 28 days after the second dose of the MenACWY control vaccine. CDR3 loop: CASSYSGTANTEAFF. CDR3 sequence (DNA): TGTGCCAGCAGTTACTCGGGGACAGCGAACACTGAAGCTTTCTTT.